The entry below gives a single T cell receptor (beta chain) sequence along with its context. What it binds is unknown. CDR1 is LGHDT and CDR2 is YNNKEL in the germline V gene (reference sequence). V shed 6 bases, J shed 4 bases, and the junction held 0 bases outside the gene matches. The CDR3 loop spans 13 amino acids. The data derive from a study of T cell repertoires in cytomegalovirus infection. As for the study in general: It was the public TCR beta signatures that indicated both CMV infection and matching HLA type. Study-wide results and caveats: Individuals carrying CMV plus the relevant HLA were identified by cumulative frequency of public TCR beta families. Within the response measured ex vivo, HLA-C-restricted CMV-specific TCR beta clonotypes were dominant.

TCRdb ran MiXCR on the reads and lists one entry per CDR3 protein. The table records about 490,000 distinct CDR3 sequences, 26% of them present only once. The V call is TRBV3-1, the J call TRBJ2-7, with 13 nucleotides matching TRBD2. The sequencing sample was made of PBMCs. The TCR was taken from a human donor in good health (CMV status not recorded). Some clones in this sample may be carry-over from other donors' samples. CDR3 bases: TGTGCCAGCAGACTAGCGGGAGGGTACGAGCAGTACTTC. Amino acids: CASRLAGGYEQYF.